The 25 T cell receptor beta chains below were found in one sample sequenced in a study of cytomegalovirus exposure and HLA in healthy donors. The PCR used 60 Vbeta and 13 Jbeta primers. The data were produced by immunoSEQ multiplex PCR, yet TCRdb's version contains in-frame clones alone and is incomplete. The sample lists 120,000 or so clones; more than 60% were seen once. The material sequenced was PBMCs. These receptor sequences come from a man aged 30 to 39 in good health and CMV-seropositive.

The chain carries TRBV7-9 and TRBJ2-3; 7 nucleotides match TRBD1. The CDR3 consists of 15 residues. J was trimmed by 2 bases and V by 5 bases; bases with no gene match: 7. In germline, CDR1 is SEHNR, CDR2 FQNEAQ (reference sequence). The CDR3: CASSQPDRTTDTQYF. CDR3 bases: TGTGCCAGCAGCCAGCCGGACAGGACCACAGATACGCAGTATTTT.

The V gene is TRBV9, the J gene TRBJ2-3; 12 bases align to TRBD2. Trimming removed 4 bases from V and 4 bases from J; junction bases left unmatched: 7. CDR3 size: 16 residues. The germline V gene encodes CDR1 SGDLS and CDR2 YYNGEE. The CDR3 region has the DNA TGTGCCAGCAGCCAGTGGGCTAGCGGGGGGGCAGATACGCAGTATTTT. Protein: CASSQWASGGADTQYF. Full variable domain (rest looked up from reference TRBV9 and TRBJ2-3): DSGVTQTPKHLITATGQRVTLRCSPRSGDLSVYWYQQSLDQGLQFLIQYYNGEERAKGNILERFSAQQFPDLHSELNLSSLELGDSALYFCASSQWASGGADTQYFGPGTRLTVL.

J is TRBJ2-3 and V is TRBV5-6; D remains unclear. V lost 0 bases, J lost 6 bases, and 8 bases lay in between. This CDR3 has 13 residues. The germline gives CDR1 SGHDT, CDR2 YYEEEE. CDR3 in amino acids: CASSLASADTQYF. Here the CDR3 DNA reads TGTGCCAGCAGCTTGGCTAGTGCTGATACGCAGTATTTT.

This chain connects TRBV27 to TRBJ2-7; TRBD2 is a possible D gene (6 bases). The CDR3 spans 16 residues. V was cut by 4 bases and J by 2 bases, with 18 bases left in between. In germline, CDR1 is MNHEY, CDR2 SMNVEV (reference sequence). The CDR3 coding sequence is TGTGCCAGCAGTTCCTCCCTCGGGGGACGGACCTACGAGCAGTACTTC. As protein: CASSSSLGGRTYEQYF.

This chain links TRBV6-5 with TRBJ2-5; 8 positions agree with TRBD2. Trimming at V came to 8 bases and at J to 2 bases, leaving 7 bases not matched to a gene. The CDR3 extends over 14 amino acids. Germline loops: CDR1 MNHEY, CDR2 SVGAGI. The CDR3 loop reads CASSRAGGQETQYF. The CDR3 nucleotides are TGTGCCAGCTCGCGCGCGGGGGGTCAAGAGACCCAGTACTTC.

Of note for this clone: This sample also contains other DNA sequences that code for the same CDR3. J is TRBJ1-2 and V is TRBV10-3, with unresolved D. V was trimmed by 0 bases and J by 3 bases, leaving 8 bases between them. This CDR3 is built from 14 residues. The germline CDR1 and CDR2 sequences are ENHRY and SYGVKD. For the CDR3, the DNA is TGTGCCATCAGTGAGTCGAGAGAGTACTATGGCTACACCTTC. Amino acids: CAISESREYYGYTF.

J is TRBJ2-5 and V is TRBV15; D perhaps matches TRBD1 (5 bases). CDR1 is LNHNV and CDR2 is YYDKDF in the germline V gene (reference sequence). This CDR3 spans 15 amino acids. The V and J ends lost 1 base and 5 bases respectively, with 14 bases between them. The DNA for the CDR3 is TGTGCCACCAGCAGAGTCGGCAGGGCAGAGGAGACCCAGTACTTC. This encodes CATSRVGRAEETQYF.

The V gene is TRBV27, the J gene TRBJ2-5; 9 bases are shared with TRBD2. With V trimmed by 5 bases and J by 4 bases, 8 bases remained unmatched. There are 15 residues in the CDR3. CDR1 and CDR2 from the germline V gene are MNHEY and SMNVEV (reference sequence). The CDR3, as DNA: TGTGCCAGCAGTCCAAGGACTAGCGAAAGAGAGACCCAGTACTTC. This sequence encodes CASSPRTSERETQYF.

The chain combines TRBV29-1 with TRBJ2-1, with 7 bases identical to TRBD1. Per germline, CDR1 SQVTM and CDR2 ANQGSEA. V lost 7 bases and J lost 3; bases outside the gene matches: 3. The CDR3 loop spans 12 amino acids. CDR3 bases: TGCAGCGGCCGGGACAGCTACAATGAGCAGTTCTTC. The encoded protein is CSGRDSYNEQFF.

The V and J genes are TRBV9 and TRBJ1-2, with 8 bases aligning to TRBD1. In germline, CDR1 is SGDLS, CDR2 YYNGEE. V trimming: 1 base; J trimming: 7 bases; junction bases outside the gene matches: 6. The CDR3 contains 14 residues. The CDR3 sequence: CASSVMQGAPGYTF. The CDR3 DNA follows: TGTGCCAGCAGCGTAATGCAGGGGGCGCCTGGCTACACCTTC. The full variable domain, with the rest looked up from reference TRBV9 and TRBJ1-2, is DSGVTQTPKHLITATGQRVTLRCSPRSGDLSVYWYQQSLDQGLQFLIQYYNGEERAKGNILERFSAQQFPDLHSELNLSSLELGDSALYFCASSVMQGAPGYTFGSGTRLTVV.

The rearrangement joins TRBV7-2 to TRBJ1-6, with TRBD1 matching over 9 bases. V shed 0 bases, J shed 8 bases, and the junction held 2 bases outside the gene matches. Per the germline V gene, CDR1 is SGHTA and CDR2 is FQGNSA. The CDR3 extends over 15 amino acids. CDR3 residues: CASSLARDRDSPLHF. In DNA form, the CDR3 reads TGTGCCAGCAGCTTAGCCCGGGACAGGGATTCACCCCTCCACTTT.

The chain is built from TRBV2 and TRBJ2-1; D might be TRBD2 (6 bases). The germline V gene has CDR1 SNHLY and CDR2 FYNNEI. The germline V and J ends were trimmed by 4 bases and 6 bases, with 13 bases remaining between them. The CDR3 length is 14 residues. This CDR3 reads CASSGGSGVNEQFF. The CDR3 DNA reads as TGTGCCAGCAGTGGTGGTAGCGGCGTCAATGAGCAGTTCTTC.

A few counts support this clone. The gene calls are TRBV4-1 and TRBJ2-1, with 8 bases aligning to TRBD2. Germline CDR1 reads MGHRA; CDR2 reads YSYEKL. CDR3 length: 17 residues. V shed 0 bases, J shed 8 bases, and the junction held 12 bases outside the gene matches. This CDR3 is CASSQDTHRRGAHEQFF. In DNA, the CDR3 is TGCGCCAGCAGCCAAGATACCCACCGGCGGGGGGCCCATGAGCAGTTCTTC.

The CDR3 loop reads CASSLLRTGGLSYEQYF. As DNA, the CDR3 is TGTGCCAGCAGTTTACTCAGGACAGGGGGCCTTTCCTACGAGCAGTACTTC. This chain links TRBV28 with TRBJ2-7, with 11 bases fitting TRBD1. The length of the CDR3 is 17 residues. The V and J ends lost 2 bases and 1 base, in that order; junction bases with no gene match: 7. The germline V gene encodes CDR1 MDHEN and CDR2 SYDVKM.

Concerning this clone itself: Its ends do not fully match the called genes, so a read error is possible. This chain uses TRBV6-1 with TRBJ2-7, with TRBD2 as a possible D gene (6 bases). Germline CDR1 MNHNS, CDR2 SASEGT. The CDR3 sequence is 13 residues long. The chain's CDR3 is CASSTPGLAVWRF. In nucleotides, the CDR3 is TGTGCCAGCAGTACCCCGGGACTGGCGGTTTGGCGCTTC.

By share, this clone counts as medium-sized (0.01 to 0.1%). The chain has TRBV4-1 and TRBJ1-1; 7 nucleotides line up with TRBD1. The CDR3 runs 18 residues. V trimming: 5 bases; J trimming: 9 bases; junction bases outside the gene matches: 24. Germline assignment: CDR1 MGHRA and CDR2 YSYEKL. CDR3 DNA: TGCGCCAGCAGCAATTTCCCCCGGGACAGCTACTTTACACTGAAAGCTTTCTTT. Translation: CASSNFPRDSYFTLKAFF.

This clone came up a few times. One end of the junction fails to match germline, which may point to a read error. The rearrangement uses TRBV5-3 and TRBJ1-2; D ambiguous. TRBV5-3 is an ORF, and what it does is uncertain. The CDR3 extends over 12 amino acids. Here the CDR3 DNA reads TGTGCCAGCAGCTTTTCGGACTATGGCTACACCTTC. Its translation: CASSFSDYGYTF.

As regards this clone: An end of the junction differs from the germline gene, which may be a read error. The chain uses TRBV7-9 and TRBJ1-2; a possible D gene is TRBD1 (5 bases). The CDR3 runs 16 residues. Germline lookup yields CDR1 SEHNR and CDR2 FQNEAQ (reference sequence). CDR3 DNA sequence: TGTTCCAGCAGCTTAGATAGCAGGGATCCTAACTATGGCTACACCTTC. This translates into CSSSLDSRDPNYGYTF.

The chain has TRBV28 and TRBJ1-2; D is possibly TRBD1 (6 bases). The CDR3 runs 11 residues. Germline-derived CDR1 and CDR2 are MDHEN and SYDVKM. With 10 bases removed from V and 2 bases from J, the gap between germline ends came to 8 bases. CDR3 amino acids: CATTGNYGYTF. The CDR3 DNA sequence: TGTGCCACCACAGGGAACTATGGCTACACCTTC.

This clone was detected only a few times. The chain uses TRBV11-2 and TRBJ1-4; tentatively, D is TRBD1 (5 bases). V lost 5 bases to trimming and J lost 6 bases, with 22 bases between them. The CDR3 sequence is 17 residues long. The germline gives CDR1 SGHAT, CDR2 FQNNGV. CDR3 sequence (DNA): TGTGCCAGCAGCCGTAACGGGGGACTCGTTATTGATGAAAAACTGTTTTTT. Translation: CASSRNGGLVIDEKLFF.

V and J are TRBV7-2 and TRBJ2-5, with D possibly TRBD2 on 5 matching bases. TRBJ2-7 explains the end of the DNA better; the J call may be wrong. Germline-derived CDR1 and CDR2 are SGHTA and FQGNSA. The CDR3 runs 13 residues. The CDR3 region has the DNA TGTGCCAGCGGCAGCGGCAGGTCCTACGAGCAGTACTTC. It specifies CASGSGRSYEQYF.

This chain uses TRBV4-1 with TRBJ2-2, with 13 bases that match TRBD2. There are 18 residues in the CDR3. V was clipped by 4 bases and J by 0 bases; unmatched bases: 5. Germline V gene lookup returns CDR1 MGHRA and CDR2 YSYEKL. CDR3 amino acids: CASSLGLAGVTNTGELFF. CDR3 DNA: TGCGCCAGCAGCCTTGGACTAGCGGGGGTCACGAACACCGGGGAGCTGTTTTTT.

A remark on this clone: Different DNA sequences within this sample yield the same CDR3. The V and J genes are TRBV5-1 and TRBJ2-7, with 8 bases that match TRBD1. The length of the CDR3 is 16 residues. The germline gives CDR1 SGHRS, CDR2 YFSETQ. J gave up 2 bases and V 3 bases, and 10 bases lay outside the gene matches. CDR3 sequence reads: CASSWGTGRTTYEQYF. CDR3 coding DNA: TGCGCCAGCAGCTGGGGGACAGGCCGTACCACCTACGAGCAGTACTTC.

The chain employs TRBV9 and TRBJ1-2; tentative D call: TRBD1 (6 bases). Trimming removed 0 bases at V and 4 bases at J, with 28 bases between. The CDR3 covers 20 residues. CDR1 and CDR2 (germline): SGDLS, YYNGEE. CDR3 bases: TGTGCCAGCAGCGTAGCTCCTAGCCTGGTACAGGGAGTATATGGCTATGGCTACACCTTC. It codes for CASSVAPSLVQGVYGYGYTF.

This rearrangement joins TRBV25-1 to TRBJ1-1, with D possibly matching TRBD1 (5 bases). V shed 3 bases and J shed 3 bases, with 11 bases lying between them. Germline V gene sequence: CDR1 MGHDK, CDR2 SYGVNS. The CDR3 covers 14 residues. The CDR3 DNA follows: TGTGCCAGCAGTGATTTTCGGGGGGACACTGAAGCTTTCTTT. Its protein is CASSDFRGDTEAFF. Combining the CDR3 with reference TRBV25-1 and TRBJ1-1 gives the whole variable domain EADIYQTPRYLVIGTGKKITLECSQTMGHDKMYWYQQDPGMELHLIHYSYGVNSTEKGDLSSESTVSRIRTEHFPLTLESARPSHTSQYLCASSDFRGDTEAFFGQGTRLTVV.